A single sample gave rise to the 6 T cell receptor beta chains below, sequenced in a study of blood T cell repertoires in COVID-19 (dated by TCRdb to 2018 to 2020). The library was prepared using the immunoSEQ multiplex PCR assay. The table comes from immuneACCESS by way of TCRdb, which keeps in-frame sequences with V and J called. Part of the clones is missing from these tables; in studies checked, under half for an unresolved V gene and the rest for unknown reasons. Counted in this sample were a few hundred thousand clones; roughly 84% of them appeared once. 3% of the sample rests with the top ten. The specimen sequenced was peripheral blood. These receptors were obtained from a woman in her twenties or thirties who had recovered from COVID-19.

V and J are TRBV12-3 or TRBV12-4 and TRBJ1-6; no clear D gene. The CDR3 has 12 residues. The V and J ends lost 2 bases and 7 bases respectively, with 3 bases between them. CDR3 region: CASSLQNSPLHF. CDR3 DNA sequence: TGTGCCAGCAGTTTACAGAATTCACCCCTCCACTTT.

The rearrangement joins TRBV10-2 to TRBJ2-3; D unresolved. The CDR3 spans 13 residues. Germline-derived CDR1 and CDR2 are WSHSY and SAAADI. With 6 bases removed from V and 0 bases from J, the gap between germline ends came to 7 bases. The CDR3 loop is CASSRSSTDTQYF. DNA of the CDR3: TGCGCCAGCAGCAGATCCAGCACAGATACGCAGTATTTT.

The chain employs TRBV30 and TRBJ2-7; 11 bases agree with TRBD2. CDR3 size: 15 residues. The germline V gene encodes CDR1 GTSNPN and CDR2 SVGIG (reference sequence). The V and J ends lost 4 bases and 4 bases, in that order; junction bases with no gene match: 9. The CDR3 nucleotides read TGTGCCTGGATTAGAGGAACTAGCGGGAGTTACGAGCAGTACTTC. Its translation is CAWIRGTSGSYEQYF.

V and J are TRBV3-1 (or the pseudogene TRBV3-2) and TRBJ1-1; possibly TRBD1 for D (5 bases). Germline V gene sequence: CDR1 LGHDT, CDR2 YNNKEL (reference sequence). The CDR3 covers 14 residues. Trimming removed 0 bases from V and 3 bases from J, with 8 bases in between. CDR3 sequence: CASSQDWGDTEAFF. CDR3 DNA: TGTGCCAGCAGCCAAGATTGGGGCGACACTGAAGCTTTCTTT.

The chain links TRBV5-4 to TRBJ2-2; D call uncertain. The CDR3 has 15 amino acids. Germline CDR1 is SGHNT and CDR2 is YYREEE (reference sequence). Trimming cost V 2 bases and J 4 bases, with 12 bases left between them. The CDR3 bases are TGTGCCAGCAGCTTCCCGGGTGAGCCCACCGGGGAGCTGTTTTTT. Its protein is CASSFPGEPTGELFF.

V and J are TRBV29-1 and TRBJ2-2; 8 bases map to TRBD2. Germline V CDR1 and CDR2: SQVTM, ANQGSEA. The CDR3 runs to 15 residues. V trimming: 6 bases; J trimming: 0 bases; junction bases outside the gene matches: 6. CDR3 residues: CSVTTGLANTGELFF. The CDR3, as DNA: TGCAGCGTAACCACGGGACTAGCGAACACCGGGGAGCTGTTTTTT.